This T cell receptor (beta chain) stems from a study of blood T cell repertoires in COVID-19. Looking at the study overall: Samples taken during acute and convalescent COVID-19 were collected in the United States, Italy and Spain. Sample material is recorded as cDNA or gDNA derived from T cells, B-cell-depleted T cells, or PBMCs.

Source study methods: For nucleated cells, counts were estimated from reference gene primer amplification. Generated by immunoSEQ multiplex PCR, the TCRdb table keeps only in-frame clones and is missing some. V and J calls and clone size are those listed in that table; D and trimming were worked out from the DNA. The repertoire includes 65,000 or so clones, 75% to 90% of them detected once, and about 15% sits in the top ten. The sequenced material came from peripheral blood. The TCR was taken from an elderly man with acute or convalescent COVID-19.

The CDR3 loop reads CASSQYGLAGELFF. The CDR3, as DNA: TGTGCCAGCAGCCAATATGGACTAGCCGGGGAGCTGTTTTTT. The chain uses TRBV3-1 (or the pseudogene TRBV3-2) and TRBJ2-2; 7 bases line up with TRBD2. V was pared by 2 bases and J by 6 bases, with 3 bases of the junction left unmatched. Germline CDR1 is LGHDT and CDR2 is YNNKEL (reference sequence). The CDR3 spans 14 residues.